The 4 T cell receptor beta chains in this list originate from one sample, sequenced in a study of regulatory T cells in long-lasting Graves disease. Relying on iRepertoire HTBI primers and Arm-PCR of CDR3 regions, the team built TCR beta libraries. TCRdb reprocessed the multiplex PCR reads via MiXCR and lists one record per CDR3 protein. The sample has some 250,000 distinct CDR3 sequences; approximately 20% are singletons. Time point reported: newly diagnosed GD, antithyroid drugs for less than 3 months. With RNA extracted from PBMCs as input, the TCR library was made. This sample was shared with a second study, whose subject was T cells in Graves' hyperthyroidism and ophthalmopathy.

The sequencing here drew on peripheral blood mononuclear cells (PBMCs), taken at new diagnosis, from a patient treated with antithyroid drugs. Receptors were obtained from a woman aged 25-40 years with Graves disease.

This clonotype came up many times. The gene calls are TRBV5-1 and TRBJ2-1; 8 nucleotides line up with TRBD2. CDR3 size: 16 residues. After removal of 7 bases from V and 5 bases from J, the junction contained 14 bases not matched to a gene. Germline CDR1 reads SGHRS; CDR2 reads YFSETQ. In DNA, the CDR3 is TGCGCCAGCGGGGCCCTGGCGGGGGGAAGAGACAATGAGCAGTTCTTC. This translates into CASGALAGGRDNEQFF.

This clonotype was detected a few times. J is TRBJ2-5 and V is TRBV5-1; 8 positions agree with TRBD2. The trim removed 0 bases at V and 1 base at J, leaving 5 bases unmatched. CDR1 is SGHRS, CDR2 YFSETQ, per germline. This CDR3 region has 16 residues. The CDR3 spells CASSLEAGGFQETQYF. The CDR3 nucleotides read TGCGCCAGCAGCTTGGAGGCGGGGGGCTTCCAAGAGACCCAGTACTTC.

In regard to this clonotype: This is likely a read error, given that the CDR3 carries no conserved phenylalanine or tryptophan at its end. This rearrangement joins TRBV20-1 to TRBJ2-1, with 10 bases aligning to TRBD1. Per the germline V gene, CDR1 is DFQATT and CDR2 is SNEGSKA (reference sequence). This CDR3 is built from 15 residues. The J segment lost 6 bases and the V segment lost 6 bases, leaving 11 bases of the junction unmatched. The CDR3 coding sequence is TGCAGTGCGAGGCAGAGCGGACAGGGGGGCAATGAGCAGTTCCTC. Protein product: CSARQSGQGGNEQFL.

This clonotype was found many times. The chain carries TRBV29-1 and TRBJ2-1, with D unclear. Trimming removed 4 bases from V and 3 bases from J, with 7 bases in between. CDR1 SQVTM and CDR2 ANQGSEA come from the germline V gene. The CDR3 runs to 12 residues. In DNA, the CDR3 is TGCAGCGTTGGGACCAGCTACAATGAGCAGTTCTTC. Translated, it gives CSVGTSYNEQFF.